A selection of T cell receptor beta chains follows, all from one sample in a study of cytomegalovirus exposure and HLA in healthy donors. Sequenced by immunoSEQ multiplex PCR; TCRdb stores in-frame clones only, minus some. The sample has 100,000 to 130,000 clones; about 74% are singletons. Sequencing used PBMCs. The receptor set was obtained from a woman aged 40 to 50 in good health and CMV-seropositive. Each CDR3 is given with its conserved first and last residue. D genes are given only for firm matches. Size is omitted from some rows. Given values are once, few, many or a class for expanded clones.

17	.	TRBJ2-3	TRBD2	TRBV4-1	TGCGCCAGCAGCCAAGTTTTCGAGCGGGGGGGAGGAGATACGCAGTATTTT	CASSQVFERGGGDTQYF
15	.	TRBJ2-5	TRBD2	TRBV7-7	TGTGCTACCGGGACTAGCGGGGGGCTCGGGGAGACCCAGTACTTC	CATGTSGGLGETQYF
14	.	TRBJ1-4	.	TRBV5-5	TGTGCCAGCAGCTTGGCAGGGACTAATGAAAAACTGTTTTTT	CASSLAGTNEKLFF
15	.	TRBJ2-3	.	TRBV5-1	TGCGCCAGCAGCTTGGACGGGGATAGGACAGATACGCAGTATTTT	CASSLDGDRTDTQYF
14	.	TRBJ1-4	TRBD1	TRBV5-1	TGCGCCAGCAGCCCGACAGGGGTCTGGGAAAAACTGTTTTTT	CASSPTGVWEKLFF
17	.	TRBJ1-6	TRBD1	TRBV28	TGTGCCAGCAGCATCTTGGGAGGGGGACAGGGGTTTTCACCCCTCCACTTT	CASSILGGGQGFSPLHF
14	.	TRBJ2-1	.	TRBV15	TGTGCCACCAGCAGAGATTCGGCGGAGGGTGAGCAGTTCTTC	CATSRDSAEGEQFF
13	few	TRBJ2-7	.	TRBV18	TGTGCCAGCTCACCTGGTCAGGACTACGAGCAGTACTTC	CASSPGQDYEQYF
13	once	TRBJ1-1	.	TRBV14	TGTGCCAGCAGCCGAAGGGAGCACACTGAAGCTTTCTTT	CASSRREHTEAFF
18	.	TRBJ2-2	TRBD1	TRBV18	TGTGCCAGCTCACCATTCCGTCAGGGGGCGCGGGACACCGGGGAGCTGTTTTTT	CASSPFRQGARDTGELFF
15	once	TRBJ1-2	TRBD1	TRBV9	TGTGCCAGCAGCTCTATACCGGGACAGCCCTATGGCTACACCTTC	CASSSIPGQPYGYTF
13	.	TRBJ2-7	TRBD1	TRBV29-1	TGCAGCGGAGGGACAGGGTCTTTGTACGAGCAGTACTTC	CSGGTGSLYEQYF